A selection of T cell receptor beta chains follows, all from one sample in a study of T cells after yellow fever vaccination. TCRdb used MiXCR to reprocess the 5' RACE reads, holding one entry per CDR3 protein. The sample gives some 160,000 distinct CDR3 sequences, roughly 9% of which show up once; under 40% is in the top ten. The sample was CD8+ T cells sorted from PBMCs, taken 45 days after the yellow fever booster vaccination. All receptors derive from a young man who received the YFV17D yellow fever vaccine. Each CDR3 is given with its conserved first and last residue. The order of the fields is clone size, J gene, D gene, V gene, CDR3 DNA, CDR3 protein. D genes are given only for firm matches. Size is omitted from some rows. Given values are once, few, many or a class for expanded clones.

size: .; J: TRBJ1-1; D: .; V: TRBV6-6; DNA: TGTGCCAGCAGTCCTACGGACACTGAAGCTTTCTTT; CDR3: CASSPTDTEAFF
size: .; J: TRBJ2-3; D: TRBD2; V: TRBV11-2; DNA: TGTGCCAGCAGCTTAGTAGGACTAGCGATATATACGCAGTATTTT; CDR3: CASSLVGLAIYTQYF
size: few; J: TRBJ2-5; D: .; V: TRBV12-3/TRBV12-4; DNA: TGTGCCAGCAGCCGCAGTGTGGGGGAGACCCAGTACTTC; CDR3: CASSRSVGETQYF
size: few; J: TRBJ1-4; D: .; V: TRBV4-2; DNA: TGTGCCAGCAGCCACCGCTGGGGGGACAACCATGAAAAACTGTTTTTT; CDR3: CASSHRWGDNHEKLFF
size: few; J: TRBJ2-1; D: .; V: TRBV20-1; DNA: TGCAGTGCTAGGGGCCCCCAGGGACGTCGCTCCTACAATGAGCAGTTCTTC; CDR3: CSARGPQGRRSYNEQFF
size: .; J: TRBJ1-5; D: .; V: TRBV27; DNA: TGTGCCAGCAGGGCTATGGGACACAGCAATCAGCCCCAGCATTTT; CDR3: CASRAMGHSNQPQHF
size: few; J: TRBJ1-1; D: .; V: TRBV4-1; DNA: TGCGCCAGCAGCCAGGTGATGAACACTGAAGCTTTCTTT; CDR3: CASSQVMNTEAFF
size: few; J: TRBJ2-5; D: TRBD1; V: TRBV4-1; DNA: TGCGCCAGCAGCCAAGCTGGGACAGGGGAGACCCAGTACTTC; CDR3: CASSQAGTGETQYF
size: .; J: TRBJ2-2; D: .; V: TRBV4-1; DNA: TGCGCCAGCAGCCAAGAAGACTGGGGGGAGTATGCCGGGGAGCTGTTTTTT; CDR3: CASSQEDWGEYAGELFF
size: few; J: TRBJ2-1; D: TRBD2; V: TRBV7-7; DNA: TGTGCCAGCAGCTTAGAGTTCCTAGCGGGGTCCTACAATGAGCAGTTCTTC; CDR3: CASSLEFLAGSYNEQFF
size: few; J: TRBJ2-5; D: .; V: TRBV4-3; DNA: TGCGCCAGCAGCCAAGATCAGAAAGAGACCCAGTACTTC; CDR3: CASSQDQKETQYF
size: .; J: TRBJ2-1; D: TRBD2; V: TRBV11-2; DNA: TGTGCCAGCAGCTTAGAACTAGCGGGGGCCTACAATGAGCAGTTCTTC; CDR3: CASSLELAGAYNEQFF
size: many; J: TRBJ2-5; D: .; V: TRBV3-1; DNA: TGTGCCAGCAGCCTCGGGACACGGCAGTACTTC; CDR3: CASSLGTRQYF
size: many; J: TRBJ2-1; D: .; V: TRBV7-3; DNA: TGTGCCAGCAGCTTAGGGGGCCCGAATGAGCAGTTCTTC; CDR3: CASSLGGPNEQFF
size: many; J: TRBJ2-2; D: TRBD2; V: TRBV20-1; DNA: TGCAGTGCTAGCCACGGACTAGCGGGGCCGAACACCGGGGAGCTGTTTTTT; CDR3: CSASHGLAGPNTGELFF
size: .; J: TRBJ1-2; D: TRBD1; V: TRBV5-6; DNA: TGTGCCAGCAGATCCCGGACAGGGCGCCTCTATGGCTACACCTTC; CDR3: CASRSRTGRLYGYTF
size: many; J: TRBJ2-2; D: .; V: TRBV29-1; DNA: TGCAGCGCGTTGGAGAGGAACACCGGGGAGCTGTTTTTT; CDR3: CSALERNTGELFF
size: many; J: TRBJ2-2; D: TRBD2; V: TRBV27; DNA: TGTGCCAGCAGTTTTGGCGGGGGGAACGGGGAGCTGTTTTTT; CDR3: CASSFGGGNGELFF
size: .; J: TRBJ2-4; D: TRBD2; V: TRBV6-2/TRBV6-3; DNA: TGTGCCAGCAGTTACCCCAGCGGGGGCGGTTTCGTCAAAAACATTCAGTACTTC; CDR3: CASSYPSGGGFVKNIQYF
size: .; J: TRBJ1-1; D: .; V: TRBV5-1; DNA: TGCGCCAGCAGCTTGCTGGGGGCAGGCACTGAAGCTTTCTTT; CDR3: CASSLLGAGTEAFF
size: .; J: TRBJ2-7; D: .; V: TRBV4-3; DNA: TGCGCCAGCAGCCAAGCCTGGCAGCGCTCCTACGAGCAGTACTTC; CDR3: CASSQAWQRSYEQYF
size: few; J: TRBJ2-5; D: .; V: TRBV5-1; DNA: TGCGCCAGCAGTTTTCAGTCGGGGTCGGTGGAGACCCAGTACTTC; CDR3: CASSFQSGSVETQYF
size: .; J: TRBJ2-7; D: .; V: TRBV29-1; DNA: TGCAGCGTTGGAGGGGGAGGCTATGCCTACGAGCAGTACTTC; CDR3: CSVGGGGYAYEQYF
size: .; J: TRBJ2-1; D: TRBD2; V: TRBV4-3; DNA: TGCGCCAGCAGCCAGGGCGGGGGGGCCGAGTGGTCCTACAATGAGCAGTTCTTC; CDR3: CASSQGGGAEWSYNEQFF
size: .; J: TRBJ2-7; D: .; V: TRBV4-1; DNA: TGCGCCAGCAGCCAAGAGATAGGGCGGAGCTCCTACGAGCAGTACTTC; CDR3: CASSQEIGRSSYEQYF
size: .; J: TRBJ2-5; D: TRBD2; V: TRBV12-3/TRBV12-4; DNA: TGTGCCAGCACCATTAGCGGGGGGGGAGAGACCCAGTACTTC; CDR3: CASTISGGGETQYF
size: .; J: TRBJ2-1; D: .; V: TRBV11-2; DNA: TGTGCCAGCAGCCCTCCGGGCCTTCCAGAGGTCAATGAGCAGTTCTTC; CDR3: CASSPPGLPEVNEQFF
size: .; J: TRBJ2-2; D: .; V: TRBV7-9; DNA: TGTGCCAGCAGCAGGCTTCGTGGGGAGCTGTTTTTT; CDR3: CASSRLRGELFF
size: .; J: TRBJ1-2; D: .; V: TRBV19; DNA: TGTGCCAGTAGTATACCGGGGCTGTTAGTTCGATCGTATGGCTACACCTTC; CDR3: CASSIPGLLVRSYGYTF
size: few; J: TRBJ1-3; D: TRBD1; V: TRBV4-3; DNA: TGCGCCAGCAGCCCGGACAGGGGGCGGAACACCATATATTTT; CDR3: CASSPDRGRNTIYF
size: few; J: TRBJ1-1; D: .; V: TRBV29-1; DNA: TGCAGCGTTGAAGTAGGCCTGAACACTGAAGCTTTCTTT; CDR3: CSVEVGLNTEAFF
size: many; J: TRBJ2-7; D: TRBD1; V: TRBV7-9; DNA: TGTGCCAGCAGCGGGAGAGGGGACAGGGGGCTCTACGAGCAGTACTTC; CDR3: CASSGRGDRGLYEQYF
size: few; J: TRBJ1-2; D: .; V: TRBV6-2/TRBV6-3; DNA: TGTGCCAGCAGCACCGGGACATCGAGTGGCTACACCTTC; CDR3: CASSTGTSSGYTF
size: many; J: TRBJ2-7; D: TRBD1; V: TRBV20-1; DNA: TGCAGTGCTAGGGACAGGTTTACCTACGAGCAGTACTTC; CDR3: CSARDRFTYEQYF
size: .; J: TRBJ1-6; D: .; V: TRBV11-2; DNA: TGTGCCAGCAGTCTCCGAGAGACACCATATTCACCCCTCCACTTT; CDR3: CASSLRETPYSPLHF
size: few; J: TRBJ2-3; D: .; V: TRBV7-3; DNA: TGTGCCAGCAGCTTAATTCGGCGGGGAAGGACAGATACGCAGTATTTT; CDR3: CASSLIRRGRTDTQYF
size: few; J: TRBJ2-3; D: TRBD2; V: TRBV28; DNA: TGTGCCAGCAGTTTGTTTAGCGGGACCCGCACAGATACGCAGTATTTT; CDR3: CASSLFSGTRTDTQYF
size: .; J: TRBJ2-5; D: .; V: TRBV6-1; DNA: TGTGCCAGCAGTGAAGCCCCGGGACTGCCTCAAGAGACCCAGTACTTC; CDR3: CASSEAPGLPQETQYF
size: few; J: TRBJ1-2; D: TRBD1; V: TRBV4-2; DNA: TGTGCCAGCAGCCAAGATGGTACCGGGACAGGATTAAGCTATGGCTACACCTTC; CDR3: CASSQDGTGTGLSYGYTF
size: .; J: TRBJ2-7; D: TRBD1; V: TRBV4-1; DNA: TGCGCCAGCAGCCAATTGACAGGGGGAGGGTACGAGCAGTACTTC; CDR3: CASSQLTGGGYEQYF
size: few; J: TRBJ1-6; D: .; V: TRBV14; DNA: TGTGCCAGCAGCCAGGGGGTGTGGAATTCACCCCTCCACTTT; CDR3: CASSQGVWNSPLHF
size: many; J: TRBJ2-2; D: TRBD2; V: TRBV7-9; DNA: TGTGCCAGCAGCGTCATAACTAGCGGGGGTTCCGGGGAGCTGTTTTTT; CDR3: CASSVITSGGSGELFF
size: .; J: TRBJ2-7; D: .; V: TRBV4-3; DNA: TGCGCCAGCAGCCAATATCCAGGGGTTCGGTACTTC; CDR3: CASSQYPGVRYF
size: few; J: TRBJ2-7; D: TRBD2; V: TRBV6-2/TRBV6-3; DNA: TGTGCCAGCAGTTACCCTCCCTACGGGGGGTTCTACGAGCAGTACTTC; CDR3: CASSYPPYGGFYEQYF
size: .; J: TRBJ2-7; D: .; V: TRBV4-1; DNA: TGCGCCAGCAGCCCGACACAGGGCTACGAGCAGTACTTC; CDR3: CASSPTQGYEQYF
size: .; J: TRBJ1-2; D: .; V: TRBV12-3/TRBV12-4; DNA: TGTGCCAGCAGTCGACGACCGTACGGAAAGCGTTATGGAGGCTACACCTTC; CDR3: CASSRRPYGKRYGGYTF